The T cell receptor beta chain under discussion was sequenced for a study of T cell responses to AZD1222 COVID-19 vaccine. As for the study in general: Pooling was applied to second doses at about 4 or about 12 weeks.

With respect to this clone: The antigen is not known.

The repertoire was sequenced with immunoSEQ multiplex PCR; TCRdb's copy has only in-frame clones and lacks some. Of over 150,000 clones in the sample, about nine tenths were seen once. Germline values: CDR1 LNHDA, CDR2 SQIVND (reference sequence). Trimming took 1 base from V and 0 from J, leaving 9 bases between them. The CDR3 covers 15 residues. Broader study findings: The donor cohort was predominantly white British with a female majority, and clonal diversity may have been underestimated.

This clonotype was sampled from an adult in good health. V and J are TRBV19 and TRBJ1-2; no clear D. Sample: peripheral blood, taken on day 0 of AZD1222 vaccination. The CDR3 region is CASSIVAGANYGYTF. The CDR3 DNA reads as TGTGCCAGTAGTATAGTTGCAGGAGCTAACTATGGCTACACCTTC.